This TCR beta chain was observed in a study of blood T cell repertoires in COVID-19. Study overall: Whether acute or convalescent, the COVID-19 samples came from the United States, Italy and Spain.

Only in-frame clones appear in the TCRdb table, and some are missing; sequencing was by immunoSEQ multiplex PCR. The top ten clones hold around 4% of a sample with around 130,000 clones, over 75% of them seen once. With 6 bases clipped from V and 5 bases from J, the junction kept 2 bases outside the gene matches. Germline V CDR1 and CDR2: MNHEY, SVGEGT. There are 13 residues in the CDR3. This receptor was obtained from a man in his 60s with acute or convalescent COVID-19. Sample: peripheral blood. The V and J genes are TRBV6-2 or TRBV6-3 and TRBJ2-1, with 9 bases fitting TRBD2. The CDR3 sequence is CASSWTSDNEQFF. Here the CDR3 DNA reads TGTGCCAGCAGCTGGACTAGCGACAATGAGCAGTTCTTC.